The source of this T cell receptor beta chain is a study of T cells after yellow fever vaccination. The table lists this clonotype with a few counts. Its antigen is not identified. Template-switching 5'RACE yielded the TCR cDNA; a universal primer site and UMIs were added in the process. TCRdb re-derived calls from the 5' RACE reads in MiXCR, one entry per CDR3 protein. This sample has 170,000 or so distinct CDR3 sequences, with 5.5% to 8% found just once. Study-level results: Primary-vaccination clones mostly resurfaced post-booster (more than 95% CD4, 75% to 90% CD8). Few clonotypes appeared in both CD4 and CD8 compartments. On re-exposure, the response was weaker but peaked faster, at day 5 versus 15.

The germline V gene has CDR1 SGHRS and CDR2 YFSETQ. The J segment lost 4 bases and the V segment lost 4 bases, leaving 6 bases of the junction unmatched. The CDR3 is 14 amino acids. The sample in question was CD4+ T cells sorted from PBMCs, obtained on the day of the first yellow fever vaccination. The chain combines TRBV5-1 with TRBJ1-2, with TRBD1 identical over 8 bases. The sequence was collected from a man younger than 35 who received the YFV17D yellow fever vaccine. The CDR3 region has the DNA TGCGCCAGCAGCCTTTATACAGGGGGCTATGGCTACACCTTC. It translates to CASSLYTGGYGYTF.